This TCR beta chain stems from a study of T cell changes during pregnancy in multiple sclerosis. Unmatched junction bases numbered 5, after V lost 4 bases and J lost 5 bases. CDR1 is SGHTA and CDR2 is FQGNSA in the germline V gene. The CDR3 runs to 14 residues. The protocol was immunoSEQ multiplex PCR, while the TCRdb copy is restricted to in-frame clones and leaves out a portion. The sample shows tens of thousands of clones, roughly 90% of them seen only once. Sequences were derived from CD4+ T cells from peripheral blood mononuclear cells, sampled in the third trimester of pregnancy. The V gene is TRBV7-2, the J gene TRBJ2-7; 10 nucleotides match TRBD1. The TCR comes from a female donor in good health, enrolled as a control in a pregnancy study. CDR3 bases: TGTGCCAGCAGCTCCCGGGACAGGGGACACGAGCAGTACTTC. Its translation is CASSSRDRGHEQYF.